This T cell receptor (beta chain) emerged from a study of blood T cell repertoires in COVID-19. Study in general: The United States, Italy and Spain were the sources of the acute and convalescent COVID-19 samples.

Germline CDR1 SGHDT, CDR2 YYEEEE. Trimming cost V 3 bases and J 3 bases; bases outside gene matches: 11. The CDR3 consists of 17 residues. In the original processing: Estimated nucleated cell counts came from reference gene primer amplification. TCRdb's table, derived via immunoSEQ multiplex PCR, lists solely in-frame clones and lacks some. The V and J calls and clone size were taken over from that table, and D and trimming were inferred from the DNA. The sample has about 280,000 clones, 86% seen once. The chain combines TRBV5-6 with TRBJ1-5, with 8 nucleotides matching TRBD1. Sequenced material: peripheral blood. The receptor was isolated from a woman in her twenties or thirties who had recovered from COVID-19. The CDR3 is CASSSYRGSLYNQPQHF. The CDR3 region has the DNA TGTGCCAGCAGCTCCTACAGGGGGAGCTTATACAATCAGCCCCAGCATTTT.